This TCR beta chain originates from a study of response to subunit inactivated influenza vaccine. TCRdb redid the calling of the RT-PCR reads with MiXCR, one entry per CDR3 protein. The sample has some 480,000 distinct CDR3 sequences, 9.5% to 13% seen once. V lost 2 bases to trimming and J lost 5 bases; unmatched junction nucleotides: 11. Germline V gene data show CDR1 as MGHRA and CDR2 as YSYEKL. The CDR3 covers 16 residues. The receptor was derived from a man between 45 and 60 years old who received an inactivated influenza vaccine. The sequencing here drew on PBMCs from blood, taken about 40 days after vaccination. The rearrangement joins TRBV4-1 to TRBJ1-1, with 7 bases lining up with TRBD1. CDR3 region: CASSQPIDREGTEAFF. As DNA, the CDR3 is TGCGCCAGCAGCCAACCCATAGACAGGGAAGGGACTGAAGCTTTCTTT.